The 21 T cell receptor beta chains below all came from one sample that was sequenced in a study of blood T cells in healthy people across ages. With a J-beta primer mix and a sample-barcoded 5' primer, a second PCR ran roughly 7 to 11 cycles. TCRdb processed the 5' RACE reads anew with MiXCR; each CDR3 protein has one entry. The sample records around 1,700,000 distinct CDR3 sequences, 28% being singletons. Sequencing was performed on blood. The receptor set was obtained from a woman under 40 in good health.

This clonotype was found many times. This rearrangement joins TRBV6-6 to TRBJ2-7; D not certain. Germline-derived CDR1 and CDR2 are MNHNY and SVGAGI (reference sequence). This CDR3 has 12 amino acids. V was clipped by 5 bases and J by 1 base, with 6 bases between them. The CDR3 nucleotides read TGTGCCAGCAGTCAAAATTCCTACGAGCAGTACTTC. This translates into CASSQNSYEQYF.

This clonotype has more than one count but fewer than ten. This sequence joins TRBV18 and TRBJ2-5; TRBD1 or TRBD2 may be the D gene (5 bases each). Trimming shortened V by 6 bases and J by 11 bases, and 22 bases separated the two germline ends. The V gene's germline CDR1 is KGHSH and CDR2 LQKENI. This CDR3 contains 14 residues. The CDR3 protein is CASSPAGTTGEQYF. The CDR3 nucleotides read TGTGCCAGCTCCCCCGCAGGGACGACTGGTGAGCAGTACTTC.

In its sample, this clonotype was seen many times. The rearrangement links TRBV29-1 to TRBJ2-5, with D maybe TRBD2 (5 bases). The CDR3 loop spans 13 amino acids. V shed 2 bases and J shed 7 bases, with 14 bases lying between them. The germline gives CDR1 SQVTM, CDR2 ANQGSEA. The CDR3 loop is CSVEMRVRATQYF. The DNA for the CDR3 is TGCAGCGTTGAAATGAGGGTACGAGCGACCCAGTACTTC.

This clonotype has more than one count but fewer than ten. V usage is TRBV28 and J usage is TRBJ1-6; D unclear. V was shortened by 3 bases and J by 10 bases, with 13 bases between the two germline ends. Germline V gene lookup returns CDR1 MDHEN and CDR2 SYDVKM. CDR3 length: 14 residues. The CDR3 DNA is TGTGCCAGCAGTTTGCAGCGCTTGGGGTCACCCCTCCACTTT. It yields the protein CASSLQRLGSPLHF.

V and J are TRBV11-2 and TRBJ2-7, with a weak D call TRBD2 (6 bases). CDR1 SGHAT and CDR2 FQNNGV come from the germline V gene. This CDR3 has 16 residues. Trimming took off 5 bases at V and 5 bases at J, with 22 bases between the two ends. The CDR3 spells CASSPLLATRNHEQYF. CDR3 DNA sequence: TGTGCCAGCAGCCCACTTCTAGCGACCAGAAACCACGAGCAGTACTTC.

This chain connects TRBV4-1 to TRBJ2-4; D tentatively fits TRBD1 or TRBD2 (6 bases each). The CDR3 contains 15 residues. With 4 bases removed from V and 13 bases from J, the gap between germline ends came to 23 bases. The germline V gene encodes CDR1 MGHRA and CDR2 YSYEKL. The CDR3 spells CASSRSTGQQREQYF. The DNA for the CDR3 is TGCGCCAGCAGCCGATCAACGGGACAACAACGGGAGCAGTACTTC.

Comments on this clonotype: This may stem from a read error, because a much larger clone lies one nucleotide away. Here the CDR3 reads CASGGTGAYGYTF. The CDR3 DNA follows: TGTGCCAGCGGTGGTACAGGGGCGTATGGCTACACCTTC. V usage is TRBV2 and J usage is TRBJ1-2, with TRBD1 matching 7 bases. Trimming took 8 bases from V and 5 from J; bases not matched to a gene: 8. Germline CDR1 reads SNHLY; CDR2 reads FYNNEI. The CDR3 totals 13 residues.

CDR3: CASSPGGRVTKNIQYF. In DNA form, the CDR3 reads TGTGCCAGCTCACCTGGCGGGAGGGTGACCAAAAACATTCAGTACTTC. The chain combines TRBV18 with TRBJ2-4; 9 nucleotides align to TRBD2. Germline V CDR1 and CDR2: KGHSH, LQKENI. The CDR3 loop spans 16 amino acids. The ends lost 3 bases at V and 2 bases at J; junction bases unmatched: 5.

The CDR3 DNA reads TGCGCCAGCAGCTTGAAGGGAGGAGACGAGCAGTTCTTC. Amino acid sequence: CASSLKGGDEQFF. This sequence joins TRBV5-1 and TRBJ2-1, with D perhaps TRBD2 (6 bases). This CDR3 has 13 amino acids. Trimming cost V 1 base and J 10 bases, with 12 bases left between them. The germline V gene encodes CDR1 SGHRS and CDR2 YFSETQ. Full variable domain (remainder filled in from reference TRBV5-1 and TRBJ2-1): KAGVTQTPRYLIKTRGQQVTLSCSPISGHRSVSWYQQTPGQGLQFLFEYFSETQRNKGNFPGRFSGRQFSNSRSEMNVSTLELGDSALYLCASSLKGGDEQFFGPGTRLTVL.

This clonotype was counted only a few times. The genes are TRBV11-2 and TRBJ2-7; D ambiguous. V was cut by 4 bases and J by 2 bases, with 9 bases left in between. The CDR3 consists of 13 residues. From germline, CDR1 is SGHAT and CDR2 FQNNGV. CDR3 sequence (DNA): TGTGCCAGCAGCTCGTTCGCAGCCTACGAGCAGTACTTC. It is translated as CASSSFAAYEQYF.

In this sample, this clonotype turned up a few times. The CDR3: CAGYQGTLNTEAFF. The CDR3 nucleotides read TGTGCAGGGTATCAGGGGACCTTGAACACTGAAGCTTTCTTT. The chain joins TRBV7-9 to TRBJ1-1, with D possibly matching TRBD1 (6 bases). The CDR3 covers 14 residues. Germline V CDR1 and CDR2: SEHNR, FQNEAQ (reference sequence).

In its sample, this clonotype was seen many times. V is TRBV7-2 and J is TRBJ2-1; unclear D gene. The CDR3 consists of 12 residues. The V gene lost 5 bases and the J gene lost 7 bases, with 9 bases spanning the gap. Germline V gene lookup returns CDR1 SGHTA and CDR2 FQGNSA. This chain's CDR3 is CASSPIGNEQFF. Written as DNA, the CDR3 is TGTGCCAGCAGCCCTATTGGGAATGAGCAGTTCTTC. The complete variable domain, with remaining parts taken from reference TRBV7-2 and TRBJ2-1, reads GAGVSQSPSNKVTEKGKDVELRCDPISGHTALYWYRQSLGQGLEFLIYFQGNSAPDKSGLPSDRFSAERTGGSVSTLTIQRTQQEDSAVYLCASSPIGNEQFFGPGTRLTVL.

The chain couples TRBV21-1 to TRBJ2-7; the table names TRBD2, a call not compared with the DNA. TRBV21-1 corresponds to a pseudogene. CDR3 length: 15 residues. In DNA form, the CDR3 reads TGTGCCAGCCGCCTCACCGTGGAGGGCCTAAACGAGCAGTACTTC. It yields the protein CASRLTVEGLNEQYF.

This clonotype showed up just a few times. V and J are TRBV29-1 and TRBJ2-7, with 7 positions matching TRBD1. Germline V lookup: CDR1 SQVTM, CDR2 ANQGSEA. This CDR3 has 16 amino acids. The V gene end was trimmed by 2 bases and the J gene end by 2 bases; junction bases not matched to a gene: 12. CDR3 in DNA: TGCAGCGTTGAACTCGGAACAGGGGCGGCGACCTACGAGCAGTACTTC. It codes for CSVELGTGAATYEQYF.

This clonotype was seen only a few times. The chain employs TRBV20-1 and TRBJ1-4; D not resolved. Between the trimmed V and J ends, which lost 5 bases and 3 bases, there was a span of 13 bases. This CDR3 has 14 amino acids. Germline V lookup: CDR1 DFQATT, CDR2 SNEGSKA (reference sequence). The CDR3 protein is CSACPVESNEKLFF. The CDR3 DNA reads TGCAGTGCTTGCCCGGTGGAGTCTAATGAAAAACTGTTTTTT.

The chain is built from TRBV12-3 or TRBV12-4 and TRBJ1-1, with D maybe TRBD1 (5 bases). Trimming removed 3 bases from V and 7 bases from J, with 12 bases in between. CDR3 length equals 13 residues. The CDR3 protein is CASSFRGPVEAFF. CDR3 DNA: TGTGCCAGCAGTTTTAGGGGCCCGGTTGAAGCTTTCTTT.

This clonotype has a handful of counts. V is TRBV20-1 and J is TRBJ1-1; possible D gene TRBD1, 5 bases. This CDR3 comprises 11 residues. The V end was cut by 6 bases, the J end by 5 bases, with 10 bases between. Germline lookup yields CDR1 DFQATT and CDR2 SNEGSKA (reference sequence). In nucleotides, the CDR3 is TGCAGTGCGGGGGAGGAAACTGAAGCTTTCTTT. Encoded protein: CSAGEETEAFF.

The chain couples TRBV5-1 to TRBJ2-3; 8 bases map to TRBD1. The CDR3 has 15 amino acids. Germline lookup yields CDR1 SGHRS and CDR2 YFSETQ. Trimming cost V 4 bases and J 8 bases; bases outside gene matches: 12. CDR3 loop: CASSTETGAQVTQYF. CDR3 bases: TGCGCCAGCAGCACAGAGACAGGGGCGCAGGTTACGCAGTATTTT.

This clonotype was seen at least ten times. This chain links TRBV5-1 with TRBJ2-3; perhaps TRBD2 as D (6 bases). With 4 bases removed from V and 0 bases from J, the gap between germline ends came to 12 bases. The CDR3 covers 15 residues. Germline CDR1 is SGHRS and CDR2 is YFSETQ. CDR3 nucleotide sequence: TGCGCCAGCAGCCTCCAGGCGGGAAGCACAGATACGCAGTATTTT. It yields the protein CASSLQAGSTDTQYF.

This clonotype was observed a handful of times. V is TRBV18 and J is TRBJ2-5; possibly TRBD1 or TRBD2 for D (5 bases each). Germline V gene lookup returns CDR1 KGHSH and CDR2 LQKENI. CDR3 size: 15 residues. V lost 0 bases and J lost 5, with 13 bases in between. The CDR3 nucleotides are TGTGCCAGCTCACCACCGGGACGGCTCCGGGAGACCCAGTACTTC. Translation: CASSPPGRLRETQYF.

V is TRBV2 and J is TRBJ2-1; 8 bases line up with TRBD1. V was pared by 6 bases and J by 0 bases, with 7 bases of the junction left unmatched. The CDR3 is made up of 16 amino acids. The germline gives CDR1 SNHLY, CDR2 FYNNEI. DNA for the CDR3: TGTGCCAGCAGCCGGGACAGGTCGAGCTCCTACAATGAGCAGTTCTTC. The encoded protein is CASSRDRSSSYNEQFF. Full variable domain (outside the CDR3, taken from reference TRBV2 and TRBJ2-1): EPEVTQTPSHQVTQMGQEVILRCVPISNHLYFYWYRQILGQKVEFLVSFYNNEISEKSEIFDDQFSVERPDGSNFTLKIRSTKLEDSAMYFCASSRDRSSSYNEQFFGPGTRLTVL.